The 18 T cell receptor beta chains listed next were all sequenced from one sample in a study of shared clonotypes between healthy human individuals (dated by TCRdb to the early 2020s). CD8 naive samples were CD45RO-negative cells positively selected for CCR7, giving a CD45RA+CCR7+ population that excluded TemRA cells. Libraries were built with the immunoSEQ multiplex PCR assay. TCRdb re-hosts the immuneACCESS table, in-frame sequences only. Its copies lack some clones; in the studies checked, an unresolved V gene accounts for under half of them, and the cause for the rest is not known. The sample table lists about 2.1 million clones, 90% to 95% of them with a count of one. The ten largest clones add up to over 1.5% of the sample. Sequencing was performed on naive CD8+ T cells from PBMCs. Taken with the paper, the label for cell subset or site translates to: CD45RA+CCR7+. All receptors derive from a man aged 18 to 35 in good health. Some clones in this sample may be carry-over from other donors' samples.

The chain carries TRBV6-5 and TRBJ2-1; weak D call: TRBD2 (5 bases). Trimming left V 5 bases short and J 1 base short, with 12 bases between. There are 15 residues in the CDR3. Per germline, CDR1 MNHEY and CDR2 SVGAGI. CDR3 sequence (DNA): TGTGCCAGCAGTCAGAAGTGGAGGTCCTACAATGAGCAGTTCTTC. Translated: CASSQKWRSYNEQFF.

The chain carries TRBV29-1 and TRBJ1-2; no reliable D call. V was clipped by 5 bases and J by 7 bases, with 17 bases between them. Germline CDR1 and CDR2: SQVTM and ANQGSEA. This CDR3 has 13 amino acids. This CDR3 is CSVRTDPEGGYTF. DNA for the CDR3: TGCAGCGTTCGGACCGACCCAGAGGGTGGCTACACCTTC.

Concerning this clone itself: This same CDR3 is encoded by further DNA sequences in the sample. CDR3 sequence reads: CASSLTGTEAFF. In DNA form, the CDR3 reads TGTGCCAGCAGTTTGACAGGCACTGAAGCTTTCTTT. The V call is TRBV28, the J call TRBJ1-1, with D tentatively TRBD1 (6 bases). Germline V gives CDR1 MDHEN, CDR2 SYDVKM. This CDR3 comprises 12 residues. V was trimmed by 3 bases and J by 4 bases, leaving 6 bases between them.

This clone appeared a single time. The chain employs TRBV7-2 and TRBJ2-5; D is possibly TRBD2 (5 bases). The V end was cut by 2 bases, the J end by 3 bases, with 10 bases between. The V gene's germline CDR1 is SGHTA and CDR2 FQGNSA. This CDR3 spans 14 amino acids. The CDR3 region has the DNA TGTGCCAGCAGCTTAACGCGGAGGAAAGAGACCCAGTACTTC. Protein: CASSLTRRKETQYF.

This chain uses TRBV19 with TRBJ2-3; TRBD2 matches at 8 bases. In germline, CDR1 is LNHDA, CDR2 SQIVND (reference sequence). This CDR3 contains 15 residues. V lost 5 bases to trimming and J lost 5 bases; unmatched junction nucleotides: 9. DNA of the CDR3: TGTGCCAGTAGTCCAGGGACTAGTAACGTAGATACGCAGTATTTT. As protein: CASSPGTSNVDTQYF.

V usage is TRBV4-1 and J usage is TRBJ2-3, with D possibly TRBD1 on 5 matching bases. Germline CDR1 is MGHRA and CDR2 is YSYEKL. V was pared by 4 bases and J by 5 bases, with 10 bases between. The CDR3 runs to 13 residues. The CDR3 DNA sequence: TGCGCCAGCAGCCCAGGCAGGGTAGATACGCAGTATTTT. Translated: CASSPGRVDTQYF.

The chain has TRBV29-1 and TRBJ2-5; D call uncertain. Germline CDR1 reads SQVTM; CDR2 reads ANQGSEA. There are 12 residues in the CDR3. The V and J ends lost 0 bases and 5 bases respectively, with 7 bases between them. The CDR3 DNA reads TGCAGCGTTGAAGATAGTAGGGAGACCCAGTACTTC. It translates to CSVEDSRETQYF.

J is TRBJ1-2 and V is TRBV11-2, with TRBD1 identical over 9 bases. CDR3 size: 15 residues. Germline loops: CDR1 SGHAT, CDR2 FQNNGV. Trimming cost V 5 bases and J 5 bases; bases outside gene matches: 9. CDR3: CASSMGQGGPYGYTF. CDR3 nucleotides: TGTGCCAGCAGCATGGGACAGGGTGGACCGTATGGCTACACCTTC.

Comments on this clone: Other DNA sequences from this sample encode an identical CDR3 as well. V and J are TRBV6-5 and TRBJ1-2, with unresolved D. V lost 6 bases and J 4 bases, leaving 9 bases between the germline ends. The CDR3 is made up of 12 amino acids. In germline, CDR1 is MNHEY, CDR2 SVGAGI. The CDR3 sequence is CASSPDLYGYTF. CDR3 in DNA: TGTGCCAGCAGCCCCGACCTCTATGGCTACACCTTC.

V usage is TRBV13 and J usage is TRBJ2-2; 10 bases are a match to TRBD1. The length of the CDR3 is 16 residues. Looked up from germline, CDR1 is PRHDT and CDR2 is FYEKMQ (reference sequence). V trimming: 5 bases; J trimming: 4 bases; junction bases outside the gene matches: 7. The CDR3 sequence is CASSGAGTGVTGELFF. CDR3 DNA sequence: TGTGCCAGCAGCGGAGCCGGGACAGGGGTCACCGGGGAGCTGTTTTTT.

The chain is built from TRBV5-5 and TRBJ2-5; possible D gene TRBD2, 6 bases. The CDR3 totals 14 residues. The V end was cut by 1 base, the J end by 4 bases, with 11 bases between. Germline lookup yields CDR1 SGHKS and CDR2 YYEKEE (reference sequence). This CDR3 reads CASSLRGLRETQYF. CDR3 DNA sequence: TGTGCCAGCAGCTTGAGGGGACTTCGAGAGACCCAGTACTTC.

DNA for the CDR3: TGCGCCAGCAGCCAGAGAGAGGGGGGCCTGACCGAGCAGTTCTTC. It translates to CASSQREGGLTEQFF. The J gene is TRBJ2-1, the V gene TRBV4-1; perhaps D is TRBD1 or TRBD2 (6 bases each). The CDR3 loop spans 15 amino acids. Germline lookup yields CDR1 MGHRA and CDR2 YSYEKL. V was shortened by 3 bases and J by 10 bases, with 19 bases between the two germline ends.

The chain carries TRBV15 and TRBJ2-2, with TRBD2 matching 10 bases. Germline V gives CDR1 LNHNV, CDR2 YYDKDF (reference sequence). The J segment lost 6 bases and the V segment lost 0 bases, leaving 10 bases of the junction unmatched. There are 18 residues in the CDR3. Here the CDR3 DNA reads TGTGCCACCAGCAGAGAGCTCCTAGCGGGAGAGGAAGCCGGGGAGCTGTTTTTT. As protein: CATSRELLAGEEAGELFF.

This chain connects TRBV27 to TRBJ2-2, with D unclear. The CDR3 has 13 amino acids. V lost 4 bases and J 2 bases, leaving 5 bases between the germline ends. Germline CDR1 reads MNHEY; CDR2 reads SMNVEV (reference sequence). CDR3 region: CASSSFNTGELFF. CDR3 bases: TGTGCCAGCAGTTCCTTCAACACCGGGGAGCTGTTTTTT.

The chain couples TRBV29-1 to TRBJ2-2; a possible D gene is TRBD2 (6 bases). CDR3 length: 13 residues. Trimming cost V 7 bases and J 1 base, with 10 bases left between them. Germline V lookup: CDR1 SQVTM, CDR2 ANQGSEA. The CDR3 here is CSAAGRNTGELFF. The CDR3 DNA sequence: TGCAGCGCCGCGGGACGGAACACCGGGGAGCTGTTTTTT.

The rearrangement joins TRBV19 to TRBJ1-2, with TRBD1 as a possible D gene (5 bases). V lost 7 bases and J 3 bases, leaving 42 bases between the germline ends. This CDR3 is 23 amino acids long. CDR1 LNHDA and CDR2 SQIVND come from the germline V gene (reference sequence). The CDR3 sequence is CASIPRHGGVVSSVESWDYGYTF. The CDR3 region has the DNA TGTGCCAGTATCCCACGGCATGGGGGGGTCGTATCGTCCGTGGAGTCATGGGACTATGGCTACACCTTC.

This chain connects TRBV7-7 to TRBJ2-3, with D perhaps assigned TRBD1 or TRBD2 (6 bases each). The CDR3 is 16 residues long. V was clipped by 4 bases and J by 4 bases, with 18 bases between them. Germline-derived CDR1 and CDR2 are SSHAT and FNYEAQ (reference sequence). For the CDR3, the DNA is TGTGCCAGCAGCTGGGGGACTCACCCAGGGGCAGATACGCAGTATTTT. Amino acid sequence: CASSWGTHPGADTQYF.

This chain uses TRBV27 with TRBJ1-2; 10 bases agree with TRBD1. The V gene end was trimmed by 4 bases and the J gene end by 3 bases; junction bases not matched to a gene: 5. Germline V CDR1 and CDR2: MNHEY, SMNVEV (reference sequence). The CDR3 has 15 residues. This CDR3 reads CASSSTGGAYYGYTF. The DNA of the CDR3 is TGTGCCAGCAGTTCGACAGGGGGCGCTTACTATGGCTACACCTTC.